This T cell receptor (beta chain) was obtained from a study of vaccination and CD4 T cells after COVID-19. Study-wide background: Following dose two, a median 72 days (range 14 to 241) passed before post-vaccine samples were taken. Broader study findings: Reactive clone data from convalescent patients indicated a median of roughly 86% appearing only post-vaccination. Sampling was limited to relatively few convalescent patients, with no early post-infection timepoints studied. Convalescent patients displayed spike mono-reactivity in 304 of 307 vaccine-specific clones.

In this sample, this clonotype turned up once. Its specificity is unknown. With 0 bases clipped from V and 4 bases from J, the junction kept 8 bases outside the gene matches. CDR1 MNHNS and CDR2 SASEGT come from the germline V gene. This CDR3 contains 16 residues. From the PCR reads, TCRdb called clonotypes with MiXCR, one entry per CDR3 protein. The table lists about 29,000 distinct CDR3 sequences, approximately 49% of them singletons, with more than 5% in the top ten. The time point was: late sampling 161 to 241 days after vaccination in a few convalescent patients. This TCR was recovered from a human donor who had recovered from COVID-19. V and J are TRBV6-1 and TRBJ2-7; 8 bases fit TRBD1. Source: CD4+ T cells from blood, taken about 7 months after SARS-CoV-2 vaccination. CDR3 nucleotides: TGTGCCAGCAGTGAAGCTTTTGGACAGGGAGTATACGAGCAGTACTTC. This sequence encodes CASSEAFGQGVYEQYF.